These 22 T cell receptor beta chains came from one sample sequenced in a study of CD8+ T cells in alopecia areata. Reverse transcribed after extraction, RNA yielded cDNA as the sequencing template. Here immunoSEQ multiplex PCR was the method, and the copy in TCRdb shows in-frame clones only, minus some. The sample lists about 200,000 clones; more than 30% were seen once. Treatment indicated: oral pan-JAK inhibitor, 5-10 mg twice daily. Sequencing was performed on CD4+ T cells sorted from blood, taken around week 34, from a patient treated with tofacitinib. These receptors were taken from a human donor with alopecia areata.

This clone appeared a few times. V and J are TRBV11-2 and TRBJ2-7; 7 bases align to TRBD2. In germline, CDR1 is SGHAT, CDR2 FQNNGV. The CDR3 sequence is 18 residues long. The J segment lost 1 base and the V segment lost 2 bases, leaving 14 bases of the junction unmatched. CDR3 coding DNA: TGTGCCAGCAGCTTATCATACGTGTCGCGGGAGACATCCTACGAGCAGTACTTC. The encoded protein is CASSLSYVSRETSYEQYF.

The chain recombines TRBV11-3 with TRBJ2-1; TRBD1 is a possible D gene (5 bases). Germline CDR1 reads SGHNT; CDR2 reads YENEEA. There are 13 residues in the CDR3. The V and J ends lost 4 bases and 4 bases respectively, with 8 bases between them. CDR3 DNA: TGTGCCAGCAGCTCACGACAGTACAATGAGCAGTTCTTC. Translation: CASSSRQYNEQFF.

The chain is built from TRBV6-1 and TRBJ2-3, with D possibly being TRBD2 (5 bases). V was shortened by 2 bases and J by 5 bases, with 14 bases between the two germline ends. The CDR3 consists of 15 residues. CDR1 and CDR2 (germline): MNHNS, SASEGT. The CDR3 reads CASSELGRDGDTQYF. The CDR3 coding sequence is TGTGCCAGCAGTGAACTTGGGAGAGACGGAGATACGCAGTATTTT.

The chain carries TRBV6-1 and TRBJ1-2; unclear D gene. Germline V CDR1 and CDR2: MNHNS, SASEGT. Trimming pared 3 bases from V and 8 bases from J, leaving 10 bases between. There are 12 residues in the CDR3. CDR3 protein: CASSESVGGYTF. For the CDR3, the DNA is TGTGCCAGCAGTGAGAGTGTGGGGGGCTACACCTTC.

This clone was observed a handful of times. J is TRBJ2-5 and V is TRBV6-5; D unresolved. The germline V gene encodes CDR1 MNHEY and CDR2 SVGAGI. V was shortened by 6 bases and J by 5 bases, with 13 bases between the two germline ends. The CDR3 covers 13 residues. The CDR3 DNA is TGTGCCAGCAGACTCTCCTATCCCGAGACCCAGTACTTC. Protein: CASRLSYPETQYF.

Concerning this clone itself: This CDR3 is also generated by other DNA sequences in the sample. The chain employs TRBV11-2 and TRBJ2-5; D remains unclear. Per germline, CDR1 SGHAT and CDR2 FQNNGV. The CDR3 is made up of 12 amino acids. Trimming stripped 5 bases from V and 1 base from J, with 5 bases between. CDR3 DNA: TGTGCCAGCAGCCGCAGCCAAGAGACCCAGTACTTC. This codes for CASSRSQETQYF.

This clone has just a few counts. CDR3 DNA: TGTGCCAGCAGCCCATCAGTGTTCGGGGCCAACGTCCTGACTTTC. It translates to CASSPSVFGANVLTF. The chain joins TRBV6-1 to TRBJ2-6; D uncertain. In germline, CDR1 is MNHNS, CDR2 SASEGT. This CDR3 spans 15 amino acids. V was shortened by 6 bases and J by 4 bases, with 13 bases between the two germline ends.

This chain links TRBV6-5 with TRBJ1-1, with D uncertain. V lost 0 bases, J lost 7 bases, and 9 bases lay in between. The CDR3 totals 13 residues. Germline V gene data show CDR1 as MNHEY and CDR2 as SVGAGI. The CDR3: CASSYSGRVEAFF. In DNA form, the CDR3 reads TGTGCCAGCAGTTACTCGGGGAGAGTTGAAGCTTTCTTT.

The CDR3: CASSPRTVDGYTF. The CDR3 DNA sequence: TGTGCCAGCTCACCGAGGACAGTCGATGGCTACACCTTC. The chain couples TRBV18 to TRBJ1-2, with a tentative D call TRBD1 (6 bases). The CDR3 totals 13 residues. Per the germline V gene, CDR1 is KGHSH and CDR2 is LQKENI. V lost 3 bases and J 6 bases, leaving 11 bases between the germline ends.

This sequence joins TRBV14 and TRBJ2-1; no clear D. CDR1 is SGHDN, CDR2 FVKESK, per germline. The CDR3 has 21 residues. V lost 0 bases and J 0 bases, leaving 24 bases between the germline ends. CDR3 nucleotide sequence: TGTGCCAGCAGCCAAGAAACCCGAGTTCCGGAGTGGCCAAGCTCCTACAATGAGCAGTTCTTC. This gives the protein CASSQETRVPEWPSSYNEQFF.

This clone has only a few counts. V is TRBV2 and J is TRBJ1-6; 8 positions match TRBD1. The CDR3 runs to 13 residues. Trimming cost V 6 bases and J 8 bases; bases outside gene matches: 3. Germline loops: CDR1 SNHLY, CDR2 FYNNEI. The CDR3 spells CASRTGDYSPLHF. CDR3 coding DNA: TGTGCCAGCAGGACAGGGGACTATTCACCCCTCCACTTT.

Points on this clone: An end of the junction does not agree with germline; a read error may underlie this. V is TRBV6-1 and J is TRBJ1-5, with unresolved D. The germline V gene encodes CDR1 MNHNS and CDR2 SASEGT. The CDR3 totals 13 residues. This CDR3 is CASSEGWSQPQHF. The CDR3 bases are TGTGCCAGCAGCGAAGGATGGAGTCAGCCCCAGCATTTT.

This chain uses TRBV5-1 with TRBJ1-4; D is ambiguous. The germline V gene has CDR1 SGHRS and CDR2 YFSETQ. The length of the CDR3 is 12 residues. V was clipped by 3 bases and J by 8 bases, with 8 bases between them. CDR3 loop: CASSYSGEKLFF. The CDR3 DNA reads as TGCGCCAGCAGCTATTCTGGGGAAAAACTGTTTTTT.

This clone was detected a few times. The chain uses TRBV9 and TRBJ2-7, with 11 nucleotides matching TRBD2. CDR1 is SGDLS and CDR2 is YYNGEE in the germline V gene. CDR3 length: 14 residues. V was pared by 5 bases and J by 5 bases, with 6 bases of the junction left unmatched. The CDR3 protein is CASRDLAGGHEQYF. The CDR3 nucleotides read TGTGCCAGCAGGGACCTAGCGGGAGGTCACGAGCAGTACTTC.

This clone was seen a few times. The chain combines TRBV19 with TRBJ2-4; D not certain. The CDR3 runs 14 residues. V was trimmed by 7 bases and J by 0 bases, leaving 10 bases between them. Germline V gives CDR1 LNHDA, CDR2 SQIVND (reference sequence). CDR3: CASTPLGAKNIQYF. The CDR3 DNA follows: TGTGCCAGTACCCCCTTGGGAGCCAAAAACATTCAGTACTTC.

In its sample, this clone was seen a few times. CDR3 nucleotide sequence: TGTGCCAGCAGCCGTCAGGGAATTACTCCTACAATGTTCTTC. It codes for CASSRQGITPTMFF. The rearrangement uses TRBV14 and TRBJ2-1; perhaps TRBD1 as D (5 bases). Germline-derived CDR1 and CDR2 are SGHDN and FVKESK. This CDR3 has 14 residues. The V gene lost 4 bases and the J gene lost 15 bases, with 22 bases spanning the gap.

This clone came up a few times. The chain uses TRBV29-1 and TRBJ1-1, with D hard to call. The V gene lost 4 bases and the J gene lost 3 bases, with 12 bases spanning the gap. The CDR3 contains 13 residues. The V gene's germline CDR1 is SQVTM and CDR2 ANQGSEA. CDR3 DNA sequence: TGCAGCGTTGGTCTGGGCGCGTACACTGAAGCTTTCTTT. Translation: CSVGLGAYTEAFF.

This clone has just a few counts. In DNA, the CDR3 is TGTGCCAGCAGCGTGACCAGGGGAGCCATTTACGAGCAGTACTTC. Translating it yields CASSVTRGAIYEQYF. The J gene is TRBJ2-7, the V gene TRBV11-1; D possibly corresponds to TRBD1 (6 bases). The ends were cut back, 5 bases at V and 4 bases at J, with 18 bases in the middle. The CDR3 runs to 15 residues. Germline V gene lookup returns CDR1 SGHAT and CDR2 FQDESV (reference sequence).

The CDR3 region has the DNA TGTGCCTGGAGTAGAAGGGGAGATACGCAGTATTTT. Amino acid sequence: CAWSRRGDTQYF. The J gene is TRBJ2-3, the V gene TRBV30; D is perhaps TRBD1 (5 bases). Trimming removed 2 bases at V and 5 bases at J, with 8 bases between. This CDR3 region has 12 residues. The germline V gene has CDR1 GTSNPN and CDR2 SVGIG (reference sequence).

This chain uses TRBV18 with TRBJ2-7; D gene unclear. The V gene's germline CDR1 is KGHSH and CDR2 LQKENI. V gave up 0 bases and J gave up 1 base, with 7 bases separating them. The CDR3 has 14 residues. DNA for the CDR3: TGTGCCAGCTCACCACCAGACGGATCCTACGAGCAGTACTTC. Translation gives CASSPPDGSYEQYF. The whole variable domain, filled in from reference TRBV18 and TRBJ2-7, reads NAGVMQNPRHLVRRRGQEARLRCSPMKGHSHVYWYRQLPEEGLKFMVYLQKENIIDESGMPKERFSAEFPKEGPSILRIQQVVRGDSAAYFCASSPPDGSYEQYFGPGTRLTVT.

The table lists this clone with a few counts. The V and J genes are TRBV2 and TRBJ1-5; D is undetermined. V was pared by 3 bases and J by 0 bases, with 9 bases between. CDR1 SNHLY and CDR2 FYNNEI come from the germline V gene. The CDR3 has 15 amino acids. As DNA, the CDR3 is TGTGCCAGCAGTGAGGGAAGCACTAGCAATCAGCCCCAGCATTTT. This encodes CASSEGSTSNQPQHF.

In DNA, the CDR3 is TGTGGAACCGGGAGAAAGGGATACGAGCAGTACTTC. Its translation is CGTGRKGYEQYF. This sequence joins TRBV6-5 and TRBJ2-7; D is perhaps TRBD2 (6 bases). Germline V gene lookup returns CDR1 MNHEY and CDR2 SVGAGI. The CDR3 is 12 residues long.